Presented here are 13 T cell receptor beta chains from one specimen sequenced in a study of cytomegalovirus exposure and HLA in healthy donors. Primers included in the PCR were 60 Vbeta and 13 Jbeta primers. The table came from immunoSEQ multiplex PCR; TCRdb's copy has only in-frame clones and leaves some out. This table holds 120,000 or so clones, about 80% found once. The sequenced sample was PBMCs. Receptors were obtained from a woman aged 55-69 years in good health and CMV-seropositive.

This chain links TRBV18 with TRBJ1-5; D not resolved. The CDR3 loop spans 14 amino acids. V dropped 1 base and J dropped 4 bases, with 8 bases sitting between them. Germline V lookup: CDR1 KGHSH, CDR2 LQKENI. The CDR3 sequence: CASSPQRANQPQHF. For the CDR3, the DNA is TGTGCCAGCTCACCACAGAGGGCAAATCAGCCCCAGCATTTT.

The J gene is TRBJ2-3, the V gene TRBV7-3, with D perhaps matching TRBD1 (5 bases). V was pared by 5 bases and J by 4 bases, with 13 bases between. CDR1 and CDR2 from the germline V gene are SGHTA and FQGTGA. CDR3 size: 14 residues. CDR3 in DNA: TGTGCCAGCAGCCCCCAGGGATACGCAGATACGCAGTATTTT. This encodes CASSPQGYADTQYF.

This clone was detected only once. The J gene is TRBJ1-1, the V gene TRBV5-1, with D possibly TRBD1 on 6 matching bases. CDR1 and CDR2 (germline): SGHRS, YFSETQ. The CDR3 loop spans 14 amino acids. The V end lost 2 bases, the J end lost 7 bases, and 15 bases lay between the germline ends. CDR3: CASSFTEQGGEAFF. The CDR3 DNA is TGCGCCAGCAGCTTTACTGAACAGGGTGGTGAAGCTTTCTTT.

This clone occurred a few times. V usage is TRBV28 and J usage is TRBJ2-7; no reliable D call. The CDR3 has 14 amino acids. Germline V CDR1 and CDR2: MDHEN, SYDVKM. V dropped 8 bases and J dropped 2 bases, with 16 bases sitting between them. The CDR3 reads CASDSGVVAYEQYF. The DNA of the CDR3 is TGTGCCAGCGATTCTGGTGTGGTAGCCTACGAGCAGTACTTC.

This clone was counted only a few times. The CDR3 reads CASSYSSDGNTEAFF. CDR3 nucleotides: TGTGCCAGCAGTTACTCAAGCGACGGGAACACTGAAGCTTTCTTT. This rearrangement joins TRBV6-5 to TRBJ1-1; D gene ambiguous. CDR3 length: 15 amino acids. Trimming left V 0 bases short and J 1 base short, with 9 bases between. CDR1 and CDR2 (germline): MNHEY, SVGAGI.

This clone showed up just a few times. V and J are TRBV7-3 and TRBJ2-3, with 12 nucleotides matching TRBD1. The V segment lost 5 bases and the J segment 5 bases; nucleotides outside the gene matches: 8. The CDR3 consists of 16 residues. Germline assignment: CDR1 SGHTA and CDR2 FQGTGA. CDR3: CASSLGTGGGLDTQYF. The CDR3 region has the DNA TGTGCCAGCAGCCTAGGGACAGGGGGCGGTCTAGATACGCAGTATTTT.

The table lists this clone with a few counts. The chain uses TRBV19 and TRBJ2-7, with a weak D call TRBD1 (6 bases). Between the trimmed V and J ends, which lost 7 bases and 0 bases, there was a span of 16 bases. Germline CDR1 reads LNHDA; CDR2 reads SQIVND (reference sequence). The CDR3 is 15 residues long. CDR3 loop: CASKTGTSNSYEQYF. The CDR3 DNA reads as TGTGCCAGTAAGACCGGGACATCAAACTCCTACGAGCAGTACTTC.

The J gene is TRBJ1-1, the V gene TRBV27, with 8 nucleotides matching TRBD1. This CDR3 is built from 16 residues. CDR1 and CDR2 from the germline V gene are MNHEY and SMNVEV (reference sequence). Trimming at V came to 3 bases and at J to 5 bases, leaving 11 bases not matched to a gene. The CDR3 region has the DNA TGTGCCAGCAGTTTCTCTGTCAGGGGGCTTCGTACTGAAGCTTTCTTT. As protein: CASSFSVRGLRTEAFF.

This clone has only a few counts. This sequence joins TRBV19 and TRBJ1-2, with TRBD1 identical over 8 bases. V lost 2 bases and J lost 4; bases outside the gene matches: 0. The CDR3 extends over 13 amino acids. Germline values: CDR1 LNHDA, CDR2 SQIVND (reference sequence). CDR3 amino acids: CASSIQGAYGYTF. CDR3 sequence (DNA): TGTGCCAGTAGTATACAGGGGGCCTATGGCTACACCTTC. The complete variable domain, with remaining parts taken from reference TRBV19 and TRBJ1-2, reads DGGITQSPKYLFRKEGQNVTLSCEQNLNHDAMYWYRQDPGQGLRLIYYSQIVNDFQKGDIAEGYSVSREKKESFPLTVTSAQKNPTAFYLCASSIQGAYGYTFGSGTRLTVV.

This clone was found a few times. V and J are TRBV4-2 and TRBJ1-1, with a weak D call TRBD1 (6 bases). The V end was cut by 0 bases, the J end by 3 bases, with 11 bases between. Germline CDR1 reads LGHNA; CDR2 reads YNFKEQ. The CDR3 is made up of 15 amino acids. The CDR3 DNA is TGTGCCAGCAGCCAAGATGGCGGGGGCGACACTGAAGCTTTCTTT. Amino acids: CASSQDGGGDTEAFF.

The rearrangement links TRBV7-7 to TRBJ2-1; 11 bases agree with TRBD2. The trim removed 5 bases at V and 4 bases at J, leaving 7 bases unmatched. Germline lookup yields CDR1 SSHAT and CDR2 FNYEAQ (reference sequence). This CDR3 contains 16 residues. CDR3 loop: CASSLAGTSGYNEQFF. The CDR3 region has the DNA TGTGCCAGCAGCCTCGCCGGGACTAGCGGTTACAATGAGCAGTTCTTC. The full variable domain, in which reference TRBV7-7 and TRBJ2-1 provide the parts outside the CDR3, is GAGVSQSPRYKVTKRGQDVTLRCDPISSHATLYWYQQALGQGPEFLTYFNYEAQPDKSGLPSDRFSAERPEGSISTLTIQRTEQRDSAMYRCASSLAGTSGYNEQFFGPGTRLTVL.

The chain employs TRBV7-8 and TRBJ1-2, with D unclear. The ends were cut back, 1 base at V and 6 bases at J, with 9 bases in the middle. CDR1 and CDR2 from the germline V gene are SGHVS and FQNEAQ. This CDR3 is built from 13 residues. The CDR3 here is CASSLVGRDGYTF. The CDR3 nucleotides are TGTGCCAGCAGCTTAGTGGGGAGAGATGGCTACACCTTC.

This clone was picked up a small number of times. The genes are TRBV19 and TRBJ1-5; possible D gene TRBD1, 6 bases. Germline V gives CDR1 LNHDA, CDR2 SQIVND (reference sequence). V lost 9 bases and J lost 5, with 14 bases in between. This CDR3 spans 13 amino acids. CDR3 in amino acids: CASAIDRYQPQHF. DNA of the CDR3: TGTGCCAGCGCGATTGACAGGTATCAGCCCCAGCATTTT.